Included here is one T cell receptor (beta chain) sequence, with context. The data were obtained in a study of blood T cell repertoires in COVID-19. Germline lookup yields CDR1 SGHVS and CDR2 FNYEAQ. The CDR3 length is 15 residues. The ends were cut back, 2 bases at V and 4 bases at J, with 14 bases in the middle. Source study methods: Amplification of reference gene primers provided the estimated nucleated cell counts. Repertoires were generated with immunoSEQ multiplex PCR, while TCRdb's copy carries only in-frame clones and drops some. Clone size and V and J calls were adopted from that table, with D and trimming inferred from the DNA. The sample includes 100,000 to 120,000 clones, roughly 80% of them seen just once.

The rearrangement links TRBV7-6 to TRBJ1-2; D unresolved. This sequence was found in a middle-aged man with acute or convalescent COVID-19. The specimen was peripheral blood. Written as DNA, the CDR3 is TGTGCCAGCAGCTTAACCCCGGCGGCAGCCTATGGCTACACCTTC. Protein: CASSLTPAAAYGYTF.